Sequencing of this TCR beta chain was carried out in a study of blood T cell repertoires in COVID-19. In the original workflow: Amplified reference gene primers provided the basis for estimating nucleated cell counts. TCRdb's table, derived via immunoSEQ multiplex PCR, lists solely in-frame clones and lacks some. V, J and clone size reflect that table, while D and trimming were determined from the DNA. In the table there are 150,000 to 200,000 clones, roughly four fifths of which are singletons. The CDR3 contains 16 residues. V gave up 0 bases and J gave up 0 bases; unmatched junction bases: 3. Germline V gene data show CDR1 as SGHNT and CDR2 as YYREEE (reference sequence).

The receptor was derived from a man aged 60 to 69 with active or convalescent COVID-19. The chain employs TRBV5-4 and TRBJ2-1; 7 bases align to TRBD2. What was sequenced was peripheral blood. This chain's CDR3 is CASSLEGGSSYNEQFF. The CDR3 DNA follows: TGTGCCAGCAGCTTGGAGGGCGGGAGCTCCTACAATGAGCAGTTCTTC.